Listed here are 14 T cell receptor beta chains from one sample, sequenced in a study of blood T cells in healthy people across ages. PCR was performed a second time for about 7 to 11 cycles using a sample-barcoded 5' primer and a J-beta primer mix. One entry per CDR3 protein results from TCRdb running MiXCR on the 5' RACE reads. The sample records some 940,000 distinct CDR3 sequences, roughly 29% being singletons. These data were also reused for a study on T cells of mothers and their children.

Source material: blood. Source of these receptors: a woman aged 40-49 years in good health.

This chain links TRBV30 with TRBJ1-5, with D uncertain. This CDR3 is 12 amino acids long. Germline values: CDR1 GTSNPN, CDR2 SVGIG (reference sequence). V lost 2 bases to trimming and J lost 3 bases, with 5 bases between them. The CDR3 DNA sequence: TGTGCCTGGAGTAAGGCCAATCAGCCCCAGCATTTT. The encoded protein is CAWSKANQPQHF.

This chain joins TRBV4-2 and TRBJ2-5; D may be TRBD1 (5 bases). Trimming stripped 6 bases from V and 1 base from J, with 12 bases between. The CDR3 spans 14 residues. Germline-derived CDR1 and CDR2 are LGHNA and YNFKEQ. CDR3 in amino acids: CASRPRQIQETQYF. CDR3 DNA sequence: TGTGCCAGCAGGCCCAGACAGATCCAAGAGACCCAGTACTTC.

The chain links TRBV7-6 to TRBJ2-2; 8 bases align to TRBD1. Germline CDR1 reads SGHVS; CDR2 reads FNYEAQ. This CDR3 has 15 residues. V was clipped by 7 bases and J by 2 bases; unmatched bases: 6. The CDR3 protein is CASNPRGQNTGELFF. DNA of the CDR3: TGTGCCAGCAACCCCAGGGGGCAAAACACCGGGGAGCTGTTTTTT.

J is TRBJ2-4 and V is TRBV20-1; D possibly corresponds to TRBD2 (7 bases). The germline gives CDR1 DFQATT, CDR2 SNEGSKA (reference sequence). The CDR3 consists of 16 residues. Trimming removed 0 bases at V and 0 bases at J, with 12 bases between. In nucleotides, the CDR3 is TGCAGTGCTAGAGATCTCGGGGGGCTAGCCAAAAACATTCAGTACTTC. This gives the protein CSARDLGGLAKNIQYF.

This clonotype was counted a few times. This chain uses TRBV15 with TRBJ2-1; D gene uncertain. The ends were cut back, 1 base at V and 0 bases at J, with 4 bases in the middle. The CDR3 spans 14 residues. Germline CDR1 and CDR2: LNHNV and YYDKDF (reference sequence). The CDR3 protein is CATSRVGSYNEQFF. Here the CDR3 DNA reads TGTGCCACCAGCAGAGTGGGCTCCTACAATGAGCAGTTCTTC.

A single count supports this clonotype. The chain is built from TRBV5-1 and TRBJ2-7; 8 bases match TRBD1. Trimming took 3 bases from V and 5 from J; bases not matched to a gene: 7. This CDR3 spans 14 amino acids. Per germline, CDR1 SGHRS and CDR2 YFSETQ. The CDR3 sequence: CASSSIDRGNEQYF. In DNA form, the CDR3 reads TGCGCCAGCAGCTCAATCGACAGGGGAAACGAGCAGTACTTC.

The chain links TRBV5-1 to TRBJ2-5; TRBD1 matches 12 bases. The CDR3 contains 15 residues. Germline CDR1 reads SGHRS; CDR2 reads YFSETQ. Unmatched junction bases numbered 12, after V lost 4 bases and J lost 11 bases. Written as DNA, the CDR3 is TGCGCCAGCAGCCCGGAGGGACAGGGGGCGCGAGAGCAGTACTTC. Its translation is CASSPEGQGAREQYF.

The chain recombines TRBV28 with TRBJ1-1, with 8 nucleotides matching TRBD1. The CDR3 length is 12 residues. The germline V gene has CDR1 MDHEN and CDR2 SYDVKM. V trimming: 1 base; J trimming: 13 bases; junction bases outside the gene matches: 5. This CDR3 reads CASSLYQTGVFF. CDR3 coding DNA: TGTGCCAGCAGTTTATACCAGACAGGGGTTTTCTTT.

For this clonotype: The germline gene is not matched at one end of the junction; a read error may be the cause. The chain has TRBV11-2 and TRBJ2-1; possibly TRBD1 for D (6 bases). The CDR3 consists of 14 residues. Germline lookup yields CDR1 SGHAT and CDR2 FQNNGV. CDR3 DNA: TGTGCCAGCAGCTCGGAACAGGGTAACAATGACCAGTTCTTC. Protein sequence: CASSSEQGNNDQFF.

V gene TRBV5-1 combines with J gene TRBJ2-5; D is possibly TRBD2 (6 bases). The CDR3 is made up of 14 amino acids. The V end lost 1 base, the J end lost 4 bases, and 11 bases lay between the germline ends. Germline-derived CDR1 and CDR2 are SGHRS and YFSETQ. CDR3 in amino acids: CASSLMLGGETQYF. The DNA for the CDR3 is TGCGCCAGCAGCTTGATGTTGGGGGGAGAGACCCAGTACTTC.

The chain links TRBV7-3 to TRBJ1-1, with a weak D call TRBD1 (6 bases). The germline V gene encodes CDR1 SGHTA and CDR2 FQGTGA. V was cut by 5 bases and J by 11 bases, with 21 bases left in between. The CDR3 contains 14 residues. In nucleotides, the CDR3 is TGTGCCAGCAGCACACAGGGAAGCTCCCGTAGGGCTTTCTTT. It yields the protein CASSTQGSSRRAFF.

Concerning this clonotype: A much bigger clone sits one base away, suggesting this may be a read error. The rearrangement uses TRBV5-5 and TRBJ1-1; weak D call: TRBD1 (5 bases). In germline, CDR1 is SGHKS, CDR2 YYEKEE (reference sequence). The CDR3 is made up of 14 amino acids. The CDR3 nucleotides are TGTGCCAACAGCCCCCAGGGAGGAGACACTGAAGCTTTCTTT. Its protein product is CANSPQGGDTEAFF. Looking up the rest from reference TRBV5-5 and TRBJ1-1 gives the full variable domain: DAGVTQSPTHLIKTRGQQVTLRCSPISGHKSVSWYQQVLGQGPQFIFQYYEKEERGRGNFPDRFSARQFPNYSSELNVNALLLGDSALYLCANSPQGGDTEAFFGQGTRLTVV.

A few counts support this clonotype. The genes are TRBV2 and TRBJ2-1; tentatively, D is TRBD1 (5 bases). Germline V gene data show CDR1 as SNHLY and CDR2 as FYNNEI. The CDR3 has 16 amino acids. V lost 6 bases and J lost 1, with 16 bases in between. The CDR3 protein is CASRAKQVRSYNEQFF. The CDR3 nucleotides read TGTGCCAGCAGAGCAAAACAGGTTAGGTCCTACAATGAGCAGTTCTTC.

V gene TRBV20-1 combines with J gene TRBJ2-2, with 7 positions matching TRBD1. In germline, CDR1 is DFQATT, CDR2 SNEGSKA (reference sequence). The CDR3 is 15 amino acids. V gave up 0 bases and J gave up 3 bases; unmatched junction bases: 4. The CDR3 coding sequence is TGCAGTGCTAGAGATCCACAGGGGCACACCGGGGAGCTGTTTTTT. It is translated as CSARDPQGHTGELFF.